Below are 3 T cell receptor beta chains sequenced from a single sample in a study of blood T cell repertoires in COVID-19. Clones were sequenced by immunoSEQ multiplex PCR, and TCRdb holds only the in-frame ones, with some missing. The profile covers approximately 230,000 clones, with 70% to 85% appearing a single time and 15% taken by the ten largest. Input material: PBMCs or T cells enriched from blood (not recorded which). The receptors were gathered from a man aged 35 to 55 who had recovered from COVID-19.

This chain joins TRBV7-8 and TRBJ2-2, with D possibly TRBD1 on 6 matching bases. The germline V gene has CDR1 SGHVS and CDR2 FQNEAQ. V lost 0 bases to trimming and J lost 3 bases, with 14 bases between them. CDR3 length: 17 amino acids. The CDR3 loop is CASSLAYTGPHTGELFF. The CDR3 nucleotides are TGTGCCAGCAGCTTAGCATATACAGGGCCACACACCGGGGAGCTGTTTTTT.

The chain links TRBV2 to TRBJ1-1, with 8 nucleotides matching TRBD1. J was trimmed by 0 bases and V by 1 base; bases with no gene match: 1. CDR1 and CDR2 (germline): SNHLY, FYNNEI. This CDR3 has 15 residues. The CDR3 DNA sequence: TGTGCCAGCAGTGAAGACAGGGGGTTGAACACTGAAGCTTTCTTT. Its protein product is CASSEDRGLNTEAFF.

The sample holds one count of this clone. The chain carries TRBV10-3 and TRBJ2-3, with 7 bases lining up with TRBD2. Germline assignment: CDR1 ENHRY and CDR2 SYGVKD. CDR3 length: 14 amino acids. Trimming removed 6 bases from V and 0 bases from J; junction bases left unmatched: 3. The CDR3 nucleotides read TGTGCCATCAGGCAGCGGGGAAGCACAGATACGCAGTATTTT. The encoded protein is CAIRQRGSTDTQYF.